The 6 T cell receptor beta chains in this list originate from one sample, sequenced in a study of CD8 T cells in Susac syndrome. With random hexamers, reverse transcription was performed on about 0.5 to 1 ug of RNA. TCRdb processed the immunoSEQ multiplex PCR reads anew with MiXCR; each CDR3 protein has one entry. The data contain some 50,000 distinct CDR3 sequences, roughly 94% of them singletons. The specimen sequenced was CD8+ T cells from PBMCs. The origin of the receptors is a human donor with Susac syndrome.

The chain carries TRBV20-1 and TRBJ2-5, with D possibly matching TRBD2 (9 bases). The CDR3 has 12 amino acids. The germline V gene encodes CDR1 DFQATT and CDR2 SNEGSKA (reference sequence). The CDR3 DNA reads TGCAGCCAGCGGGGGGACAGGGAGACCCAGTACTTC. This gives the protein CSQRGDRETQYF.

The V gene is TRBV29-1, the J gene TRBJ2-7; no reliable D call. This CDR3 spans 13 amino acids. The V end lost 6 bases, the J end lost 4 bases, and 16 bases lay between the germline ends. Germline V gives CDR1 SQVTM, CDR2 ANQGSEA. CDR3 nucleotides: TGCAGCGTGTTTGTAGGGCGGACGTACGAGCAGTACTTC. This sequence encodes CSVFVGRTYEQYF.

The chain combines TRBV20-1 with TRBJ2-5, with 10 bases matching TRBD2. Germline loops: CDR1 DFQATT, CDR2 SNEGSKA (reference sequence). J was trimmed by 5 bases and V by 3 bases; bases with no gene match: 6. The CDR3 has 14 amino acids. CDR3 coding DNA: TGCAGTGCTAGCCACAGCGGGGGGGACGAGACCCAGTACTTC. Residues: CSASHSGGDETQYF.

The chain combines TRBV6-2 or TRBV6-3 with TRBJ2-1; maybe TRBD1 (5 bases). Looked up from germline, CDR1 is MNHEY and CDR2 is SVGEGT. V was pared by 6 bases and J by 6 bases, with 6 bases between. The length of the CDR3 is 11 residues. The CDR3 DNA is TGTGCCAGCAGAACAGGCAATGAGCAGTTCTTC. Translation: CASRTGNEQFF.

The chain combines TRBV24-1 with TRBJ2-1; D remains unclear. The germline CDR1 and CDR2 sequences are KGHDR and SFDVKD. V lost 5 bases and J lost 12, with 4 bases in between. The CDR3 loop spans 9 amino acids. The CDR3 DNA follows: TGTGCCACCAGTGTCCTGCAGTTCTTC. Its protein product is CATSVLQFF.

The V and J genes are TRBV19 and TRBJ2-1; D uncertain. Germline V gene sequence: CDR1 LNHDA, CDR2 SQIVND (reference sequence). The V gene lost 1 base and the J gene lost 13 bases, with 8 bases spanning the gap. The CDR3 extends over 11 amino acids. CDR3 residues: CASSIGGDQFF. The CDR3 DNA follows: TGTGCCAGTAGTATAGGGGGTGATCAGTTCTTC.